This T cell receptor beta chain stems from a study of OX40 agonist ivuxolimab in advanced cancers. As for the study in general: Every patient in dose escalation had hepatocellular carcinoma, melanoma, renal cell or head and neck cancer.

With autoimmune disease history or systemic immunosuppression, patients were excluded. Sampling of blood occurred at baseline, cycle 4 day 1, and cycle 7 day 1. Study-wide points: Among the least clonally expanded were partial responders at 0.1-3.0 mg/kg.

The CDR3 covers 18 residues. Germline CDR1 and CDR2: SEHNR and FQNEAQ (reference sequence). V was pared by 0 bases and J by 2 bases, with 19 bases between. Comment on this clone: Its specificity is unknown.

Some clones are missing from TCRdb's copy, which holds only in-frame ones; the method was immunoSEQ multiplex PCR. The sample gives 95,000 to 150,000 clones, 93% of which show up once; 0.15% to 0.16% is in the top ten. This material consisted of CD4+ or CD8+ T cells sorted from blood, taken in a trial of the OX40 agonist ivuxolimab. This chain connects TRBV7-9 to TRBJ1-2; perhaps TRBD1 as D (6 bases). This TCR was sampled from an adult with an advanced solid tumor such as melanoma, head and neck, liver or kidney cancer. DNA of the CDR3: TGTGCCAGCAGCTTAGCTTGGGGGGCACCCACCACGAACTATGGCTACACCTTC. Translation: CASSLAWGAPTTNYGYTF.